Listed here are 4 T cell receptor beta chains from one sample, sequenced in a study of blood T cells in healthy people across ages. Primers used in a second PCR of roughly 6 to 11 cycles were a sample-barcoded 5' primer and a J-beta primer mix. TCRdb processed the 5' RACE reads anew with MiXCR; each CDR3 protein has one entry. The data show over 1.5 million distinct CDR3 sequences, roughly 50% seen once. The material sequenced was blood. Every receptor here comes from a middle-aged woman in good health.

This clonotype was detected a few times. The genes are TRBV12-3 or TRBV12-4 and TRBJ2-7, with TRBD2 as a possible D gene (5 bases). CDR3 size: 16 residues. The ends were cut back, 2 bases at V and 7 bases at J, with 21 bases in the middle. The CDR3 loop reads CASSLYAGSSYNEQYF. The DNA of the CDR3 is TGTGCCAGCAGTTTATATGCGGGTTCCTCCTACAATGAGCAGTACTTC.

The chain uses TRBV27 and TRBJ2-1; 8 bases agree with TRBD2. This CDR3 has 17 amino acids. With V trimmed by 5 bases and J by 6 bases, 15 bases remained unmatched. The germline V gene encodes CDR1 MNHEY and CDR2 SMNVEV (reference sequence). The CDR3 loop reads CASSPSLLAVSPNEQFF. CDR3 DNA: TGTGCCAGCAGTCCCTCGCTACTAGCGGTCTCACCCAATGAGCAGTTCTTC.

This clonotype was counted between two and nine times. The rearrangement links TRBV4-2 to TRBJ2-5, with D perhaps being TRBD1 or TRBD2 (5 bases each). The CDR3 consists of 14 residues. V lost 3 bases and J lost 4, with 12 bases in between. Germline V gene lookup returns CDR1 LGHNA and CDR2 YNFKEQ. The CDR3 is CASSHRDAAETQYF. The CDR3, as DNA: TGTGCCAGCAGCCACCGGGACGCCGCAGAGACCCAGTACTTC.

As for this clonotype: This sequence may be a read error, since a much larger clone differs from it by one base. V is TRBV12-3 or TRBV12-4 and J is TRBJ2-1; 8 bases agree with TRBD1. CDR3 length: 16 amino acids. J gave up 5 bases and V 5 bases, and 11 bases lay outside the gene matches. The CDR3, as DNA: TGTGCCAGCAGTCGCTCCCGGGACAGGTCCCACAATGAGCAGTTCTTC. This gives the protein CASSRSRDRSHNEQFF.